This T cell receptor (beta chain) originates from a study of T-cell reconstitution after alpha-beta-depleted transplantation in children. This clonotype was seen at least ten times. Germline-derived CDR1 and CDR2 are SGHRS and YFSETQ. Between the trimmed V and J ends, which lost 2 bases and 3 bases, there was a span of 15 bases. This CDR3 comprises 15 residues. Unique molecular identifiers tagged the TCRbeta library. TCRdb independently ran MiXCR on the PCR reads; one entry per CDR3 protein. The repertoire holds about 100,000 distinct CDR3 sequences, with 7% to 8% as singletons. The TCR sequence derives from a boy younger than 10 with acute lymphoblastic leukemia, due to receive a stem cell transplant. Here the sequenced sample was PBMCs, taken before TCRalphabeta/CD19-depleted stem cell transplant. V gene TRBV5-1 combines with J gene TRBJ2-7; D is possibly TRBD2 (5 bases). The CDR3 DNA reads as TGCGCCAGCAGCTTAAGAGGGCAGAGGTACTACGAGCAGTACTTC. This sequence encodes CASSLRGQRYYEQYF. The complete variable domain, with remaining parts taken from reference TRBV5-1 and TRBJ2-7, reads KAGVTQTPRYLIKTRGQQVTLSCSPISGHRSVSWYQQTPGQGLQFLFEYFSETQRNKGNFPGRFSGRQFSNSRSEMNVSTLELGDSALYLCASSLRGQRYYEQYFGPGTRLTVT.